This paragraph covers one T cell receptor beta chain sequence. CDR1 is LGHDT, CDR2 YNNKEL, per germline (reference sequence). Trimming shortened V by 0 bases and J by 6 bases, and 9 bases separated the two germline ends. This CDR3 has 15 amino acids. The data belong to a study of blood T cell repertoires in COVID-19. About the research overall: Collection of acute and convalescent COVID-19 samples took place in the United States, Italy and Spain. Nucleic acid was either cDNA or gDNA, and it came from T cells, B-cell-depleted T cells, or PBMCs.

Per the original methods: Reference gene primer amplification gave estimated nucleated cell counts. The protocol was immunoSEQ multiplex PCR, while the TCRdb copy is restricted to in-frame clones and leaves out a portion. V and J calls and clone size follow that table, whereas D and trimming were derived from the DNA. The sample consists of over 130,000 clones, about 74% of them appearing once. The sequence was collected from a man aged 45 to 65 with acute or convalescent COVID-19. The chain recombines TRBV3-1 (or the pseudogene TRBV3-2) with TRBJ1-6; D is unresolved. Sequences were obtained from peripheral blood. The CDR3 here is CASSQDPGFNSPLHF. The CDR3 region has the DNA TGTGCCAGCAGCCAAGATCCGGGGTTTAATTCACCCCTCCACTTT.